The 25 T cell receptor beta chains listed next were all sequenced from one sample in a study of blood T cell repertoires in COVID-19. The protocol was immunoSEQ multiplex PCR, while the TCRdb copy is restricted to in-frame clones and leaves out a portion. Of 150,000 to 200,000 clones listed, approximately 87% are singletons. The sample was peripheral blood. The receptors stem from a man younger than 35 with active or convalescent COVID-19.

The chain links TRBV27 to TRBJ1-2, with 7 bases that match TRBD1. The CDR3 spans 16 residues. Looked up from germline, CDR1 is MNHEY and CDR2 is SMNVEV (reference sequence). V gave up 3 bases and J gave up 3 bases; unmatched junction bases: 10. The CDR3, as DNA: TGTGCCAGCAGTTTGGTGTGGGACAGAGGAGACTATGGCTACACCTTC. Its protein product is CASSLVWDRGDYGYTF.

V usage is TRBV7-2 and J usage is TRBJ2-5, with TRBD2 as a possible D gene (5 bases). The CDR3 extends over 15 amino acids. Looked up from germline, CDR1 is SGHTA and CDR2 is FQGNSA. With 2 bases removed from V and 2 bases from J, the gap between germline ends came to 12 bases. CDR3 loop: CASSLYRGIQETQYF. The CDR3 nucleotides read TGTGCCAGCAGCTTATACCGGGGTATACAAGAGACCCAGTACTTC. Combining the CDR3 with reference TRBV7-2 and TRBJ2-5 gives the whole variable domain GAGVSQSPSNKVTEKGKDVELRCDPISGHTALYWYRQSLGQGLEFLIYFQGNSAPDKSGLPSDRFSAERTGGSVSTLTIQRTQQEDSAVYLCASSLYRGIQETQYFGPGTRLLVL.

J is TRBJ1-4 and V is TRBV5-6, with 8 positions matching TRBD1. Germline lookup yields CDR1 SGHDT and CDR2 YYEEEE. The CDR3 consists of 16 residues. Trimming cost V 4 bases and J 3 bases; bases outside gene matches: 8. The CDR3 protein is CASSISLTGANEKLFF. The CDR3 DNA sequence: TGTGCCAGCAGCATCTCCCTGACAGGGGCTAATGAAAAACTGTTTTTT.

This clone has only a few counts. The chain recombines TRBV5-1 with TRBJ1-1, with 7 positions matching TRBD1. The V segment lost 3 bases and the J segment 0 bases; nucleotides outside the gene matches: 2. Germline CDR1 SGHRS, CDR2 YFSETQ. The CDR3 contains 14 residues. The CDR3 DNA reads as TGCGCCAGCAGCTGGACAGGTTTGAACACTGAAGCTTTCTTT. Translation gives CASSWTGLNTEAFF.

J is TRBJ2-7 and V is TRBV18, with D tentatively TRBD2 (5 bases). Germline V gives CDR1 KGHSH, CDR2 LQKENI. Trimming took 3 bases from V and 6 from J, leaving 21 bases between them. This CDR3 is 16 amino acids long. CDR3 sequence (DNA): TGTGCCAGCTCACCCAGTATAGGGAGACCACCCGCCGAGCAGTACTTC. Its translation is CASSPSIGRPPAEQYF. Complete variable domain (other parts from reference TRBV18 and TRBJ2-7): NAGVMQNPRHLVRRRGQEARLRCSPMKGHSHVYWYRQLPEEGLKFMVYLQKENIIDESGMPKERFSAEFPKEGPSILRIQQVVRGDSAAYFCASSPSIGRPPAEQYFGPGTRLTVT.

The CDR3, as DNA: TGTGCCAGTAAAAGGACAGCAGCATACAATGAGCAGTTCTTC. Translating it yields CASKRTAAYNEQFF. The chain recombines TRBV19 with TRBJ2-1, with D possibly TRBD1 on 6 matching bases. The CDR3 is made up of 14 amino acids. The V gene lost 7 bases and the J gene lost 4 bases, with 14 bases spanning the gap. Germline V gene data show CDR1 as LNHDA and CDR2 as SQIVND (reference sequence).

This sequence joins TRBV25-1 and TRBJ2-6; D not resolved. The CDR3 is made up of 13 amino acids. Germline V lookup: CDR1 MGHDK, CDR2 SYGVNS. The V end lost 1 base, the J end lost 4 bases, and 2 bases lay between the germline ends. CDR3 residues: CASSESGANVLTF. DNA of the CDR3: TGTGCCAGCAGTGAATCAGGGGCCAACGTCCTGACTTTC. Supplemented by reference TRBV25-1 and TRBJ2-6, the full variable domain reads EADIYQTPRYLVIGTGKKITLECSQTMGHDKMYWYQQDPGMELHLIHYSYGVNSTEKGDLSSESTVSRIRTEHFPLTLESARPSHTSQYLCASSESGANVLTFGAGSRLTVL.

V gene TRBV29-1 combines with J gene TRBJ2-3; 9 nucleotides line up with TRBD2. V lost 5 bases, J lost 4 bases, and 10 bases stayed unmatched. The CDR3 sequence is 15 residues long. The V gene's germline CDR1 is SQVTM and CDR2 ANQGSEA. In DNA, the CDR3 is TGCAGCGTTAATAGCGGGGGAAGAATGGCAGATACGCAGTATTTT. Translation: CSVNSGGRMADTQYF.

The chain joins TRBV2 to TRBJ1-4; 8 nucleotides align to TRBD1. The CDR3 contains 13 residues. The V gene's germline CDR1 is SNHLY and CDR2 FYNNEI. Trimming cost V 8 bases and J 6 bases; bases outside gene matches: 5. The CDR3 nucleotides read TGTGCCAGCCGACAACAGGGGGATGAAAAACTGTTTTTT. Translating gives CASRQQGDEKLFF. Drawing the rest from reference TRBV2 and TRBJ1-4, the complete variable domain is EPEVTQTPSHQVTQMGQEVILRCVPISNHLYFYWYRQILGQKVEFLVSFYNNEISEKSEIFDDQFSVERPDGSNFTLKIRSTKLEDSAMYFCASRQQGDEKLFFGSGTQLSVL.

V and J are TRBV5-6 and TRBJ2-2; 11 positions agree with TRBD1. V shed 4 bases and J 10 bases; nucleotides not matched to a gene: 9. The CDR3 contains 15 residues. Germline V gene sequence: CDR1 SGHDT, CDR2 YYEEEE. The CDR3 sequence is CASSRGTGGSEELFF. For the CDR3, the DNA is TGTGCCAGCAGCCGAGGGACAGGGGGTTCGGAGGAGCTGTTTTTT.

The chain employs TRBV19 and TRBJ2-1; D gene uncertain. The germline V and J ends were trimmed by 6 bases and 1 base, with 4 bases remaining between them. CDR3 length: 12 residues. CDR1 is LNHDA, CDR2 SQIVND, per germline (reference sequence). The CDR3 region has the DNA TGTGCCAGTAGCGGGTCCTACAATGAGCAGTTCTTC. Amino acid sequence: CASSGSYNEQFF.

This sequence joins TRBV12-5 and TRBJ1-2; 10 bases agree with TRBD1. Germline CDR1 LGHNT, CDR2 FRNRAP. The CDR3 has 14 residues. The V segment lost 2 bases and the J segment 6 bases; nucleotides outside the gene matches: 3. CDR3 sequence reads: CASGLTGTGDGYTF. As DNA, the CDR3 is TGTGCTAGTGGTTTGACCGGGACAGGGGATGGCTACACCTTC.

This chain connects TRBV12-3 or TRBV12-4 to TRBJ1-2, with D maybe TRBD1 (5 bases). Trimming cost V 1 base and J 4 bases, with 7 bases left between them. The CDR3 loop spans 13 amino acids. The CDR3: CASSLGGVYGYTF. The CDR3 bases are TGTGCCAGCAGTTTAGGGGGGGTCTATGGCTACACCTTC.

This chain uses TRBV6-2 or TRBV6-3 with TRBJ2-7; 8 nucleotides line up with TRBD1. After removal of 5 bases from V and 1 base from J, the junction contained 1 base not matched to a gene. Looked up from germline, CDR1 is MNHEY and CDR2 is SVGEGT. The CDR3 contains 13 residues. The DNA for the CDR3 is TGTGCCAGCAGTCGACAGGGGTCCTACGAGCAGTACTTC. Amino acids: CASSRQGSYEQYF.

The chain combines TRBV27 with TRBJ2-2; a possible D gene is TRBD2 (6 bases). V lost 9 bases, J lost 3 bases, and 11 bases lay in between. This CDR3 has 13 residues. Germline assignment: CDR1 MNHEY and CDR2 SMNVEV (reference sequence). Here the CDR3 DNA reads TGTGCCAGTAGGCAGCGGGACACCGGGGAGCTGTTTTTT. Its protein is CASRQRDTGELFF.

This chain joins TRBV6-5 and TRBJ2-1, with a weak D call TRBD1 (5 bases). Trimming removed 0 bases from V and 7 bases from J, with 7 bases in between. The CDR3 is 13 amino acids. Germline V CDR1 and CDR2: MNHEY, SVGAGI. CDR3 DNA: TGTGCCAGCAGTTACTCGTCAGGGAATGAGCAGTTCTTC. This encodes CASSYSSGNEQFF.

In this sample, this clone turned up once. The chain couples TRBV3-1 (or the pseudogene TRBV3-2) to TRBJ1-2, with D tentatively TRBD1 (5 bases). The CDR3 totals 16 residues. The germline V and J ends were trimmed by 4 bases and 3 bases, with 18 bases remaining between them. The germline V gene encodes CDR1 LGHDT and CDR2 YNNKEL (reference sequence). CDR3 residues: CASSLWSDGAYYGYTF. CDR3 DNA sequence: TGTGCCAGCAGCCTTTGGTCGGATGGGGCGTACTATGGCTACACCTTC.

This chain's CDR3 is CASSVVAGPDTQYF. Written as DNA, the CDR3 is TGTGCCAGCAGCGTAGTAGCGGGTCCAGATACGCAGTATTTT. The chain has TRBV9 and TRBJ2-3; TRBD2 aligns across 7 bases. The CDR3 contains 14 residues. Germline V gives CDR1 SGDLS, CDR2 YYNGEE. V shed 0 bases, J shed 4 bases, and the junction held 2 bases outside the gene matches.

This clone was seen only once. The chain links TRBV2 to TRBJ1-2; D gene uncertain. V was cut by 3 bases and J by 8 bases, with 7 bases left in between. This CDR3 is 11 amino acids long. CDR1 and CDR2 from the germline V gene are SNHLY and FYNNEI. The CDR3 sequence is CASSEGRGYTF. The CDR3 DNA reads TGTGCCAGCAGTGAGGGGAGAGGCTACACCTTC.

This chain uses TRBV28 with TRBJ2-1; 15 nucleotides agree with TRBD2. Germline trimming cut 5 bases from V and 2 bases from J; bases unmatched to any gene: 7. This CDR3 region has 18 residues. Germline assignment: CDR1 MDHEN and CDR2 SYDVKM. The CDR3 DNA reads TGTGCCAGCAGTCCAGGACTAGCGGGGGGGCACGCCTACAATGAGCAGTTCTTC. Protein: CASSPGLAGGHAYNEQFF.

The CDR3 reads CASSLPFRASGNTIYF. The CDR3 DNA reads TGTGCCAGCAGTCTCCCCTTCCGAGCCTCTGGAAACACCATATATTTT. This chain connects TRBV28 to TRBJ1-3; D ambiguous. This CDR3 comprises 16 residues. V was trimmed by 5 bases and J by 0 bases, leaving 14 bases between them. Germline CDR1 and CDR2: MDHEN and SYDVKM.

This chain connects TRBV4-1 to TRBJ1-1; possibly TRBD1 for D (6 bases). The CDR3 runs 14 residues. V dropped 5 bases and J dropped 1 base, with 11 bases sitting between them. Germline CDR1 MGHRA, CDR2 YSYEKL. The CDR3 reads CASSFGTSNTEAFF. In nucleotides, the CDR3 is TGCGCCAGCAGCTTCGGGACATCGAACACTGAAGCTTTCTTT.

This chain joins TRBV5-6 and TRBJ1-5; D gene uncertain. CDR3 length: 12 residues. Between the trimmed V and J ends, which lost 4 bases and 4 bases, there was a span of 6 bases. CDR1 and CDR2 (germline): SGHDT, YYEEEE. The CDR3 coding sequence is TGTGCCAGCAGCAGCCCGAATCAGCCCCAGCATTTT. This sequence encodes CASSSPNQPQHF. The full variable domain, completed using reference TRBV5-6 and TRBJ1-5, is DAGVTQSPTHLIKTRGQQVTLRCSPKSGHDTVSWYQQALGQGPQFIFQYYEEEERQRGNFPDRFSGHQFPNYSSELNVNALLLGDSALYLCASSSPNQPQHFGDGTRLSIL.

The J gene is TRBJ2-1, the V gene TRBV12-3 or TRBV12-4; 8 bases map to TRBD1. V gave up 7 bases and J gave up 10 bases; unmatched junction bases: 6. This CDR3 comprises 12 residues. CDR3 protein: CASTPGDREQFF. The DNA of the CDR3 is TGTGCCAGCACTCCAGGGGACAGGGAGCAGTTCTTC.

This sequence joins TRBV5-4 and TRBJ2-5, with TRBD2 matching 11 bases. Germline V lookup: CDR1 SGHNT, CDR2 YYREEE (reference sequence). This CDR3 has 19 amino acids. V was pared by 4 bases and J by 2 bases, with 16 bases of the junction left unmatched. The CDR3 nucleotides read TGTGCCAGCAGCCCGGGGGGCATAGCGGGAGGGTTGGGGCAAGAGACCCAGTACTTC. This encodes CASSPGGIAGGLGQETQYF.